This T cell receptor beta chain is from a study of molecular identifiers for immune sequencing clone quantification (dated by TCRdb to the late 2010s). The study in broad terms: In a replicate experiment, RNA from roughly 20,000 or 100,000 naive CD8 T cells was split into five aliquots, four of which were sequenced. This methods study used CD8 T cells to benchmark TCR RNA copy counting and molecular-identifier clustering-based TCR repertoire sequencing (MIDCIRS).

From the cysteine up to the phenylalanine, the CDR3 has a length of 14 residues. Only CDR3 DNA is held: 42 bases, read in frame from base 1. CDR1 is given as MNHEY and CDR2 as SVGAGI, both from the germline V gene. Unmatched junction bases come to 6, with V trimmed by 6 bases and J by 4 bases. Libraries of naive CD8 T cells were generated from roughly 21,000 to 960,000 sorted cells, with 10%, 30% or 50% of the purified RNA used. On a BD FACSAria II, naive CD8 T cells were FACS-sorted as CD8+CD4-CCR7+CD45RA+ and collected into RLT Plus buffer. To test detection sensitivity, Jurkat RNA equal to about nine TCR copies was added to samples of about 20,000-1,100,000 naive CD8 T cells. CD8 T cells were enriched with RosetteSep CD8+ T Cell Enrichment Cocktail and Ficoll-Paque, followed by ACK red cell lysis. Results the study describes overall, beyond this receptor: Naive libraries contained spiked-in Jurkat TCR RNA (approximately ten copies' worth), which is not part of the donor repertoire. When barcode sub-clustering was omitted, TCR diversity was inflated by chimeric consensus sequences, with chimeras reaching as high as 47%. Spiked-in Jurkat TCR RNA equivalent to a single cell was reported to be detectable even among approximately 1 million naive CD8 T cells. Identical TCR molecules sharing a barcode could cause highly expanded clone sizes to be underestimated. In CMV-specific effector cells, over 98% of molecules were held by clones above 20 RNA copies, whereas under 1% of molecules were held by such clones in naive cells. Modeling gave around 3.3 recovered TCR RNA copies per cell versus approximately 9 by digital PCR, implying approximately 30% capture efficiency.

The library was produced with PCR. Instrument on record: NextSeq 500. Bulk TCR libraries were made following a previously described method, with the TCR primers given in Table S5. The Qiagen AllPrep DNA/RNA kit was used to purify total RNA. Reads from multiple sequencing runs of the same library were pooled before analysis. The paper's processing steps were these. Reads were retained only if their TCR constant sequence matched exactly, and those retained reads were trimmed to 150 nt and grouped according to their 12-nt molecular barcodes. Reads inside each barcode group were sub-clustered using a 15% Levenshtein threshold, and a quality-weighted consensus sequence was constructed for each RNA molecule. Non-functional sequences were discarded, and so were lower-count sequences lying one edit away from another sequence. Based on a fit of two negative binomial distributions, barcode sub-clusters having less than 20% of the maximum read count were discarded. TCRdb trimmed public reads at Q25 via fastp, called clones via MiXCR and kept in-frame beta chains. Under each unique CDR3 protein, matching rows form one entry showing the most common genes and DNA. The V and J calls were determined by TCRdb, not by the authors. A total of approximately 550,000 distinct CDR3 sequences appear in this sample, approximately 25% of them only once. The ten largest clones add up to roughly 0.77% of the sample.

Ten or more counts support this clonotype. The clone's antigen remains unknown. Per-base quality was not reported, and no clone a single base away is much larger than it. The receptor was isolated from a human donor in good health. Some libraries in this study had Jurkat cell RNA spiked in. The V gene is TRBV6-5 and the J gene is TRBJ1-1; the central 9 bases match TRBD1. Material: naive CD8+ T cells from blood, with Jurkat cell RNA spiked in. The cell subset or site label, read with the paper, signifies: FACS-sorted CD8+CD4-CCR7+CD45RA+ naive T cells. CDR3 loop: CASSHTGGATEAFF. The DNA sequence is given as TGTGCCAGCAGCCATACAGGGGGCGCCACTGAAGCTTTCTTT.